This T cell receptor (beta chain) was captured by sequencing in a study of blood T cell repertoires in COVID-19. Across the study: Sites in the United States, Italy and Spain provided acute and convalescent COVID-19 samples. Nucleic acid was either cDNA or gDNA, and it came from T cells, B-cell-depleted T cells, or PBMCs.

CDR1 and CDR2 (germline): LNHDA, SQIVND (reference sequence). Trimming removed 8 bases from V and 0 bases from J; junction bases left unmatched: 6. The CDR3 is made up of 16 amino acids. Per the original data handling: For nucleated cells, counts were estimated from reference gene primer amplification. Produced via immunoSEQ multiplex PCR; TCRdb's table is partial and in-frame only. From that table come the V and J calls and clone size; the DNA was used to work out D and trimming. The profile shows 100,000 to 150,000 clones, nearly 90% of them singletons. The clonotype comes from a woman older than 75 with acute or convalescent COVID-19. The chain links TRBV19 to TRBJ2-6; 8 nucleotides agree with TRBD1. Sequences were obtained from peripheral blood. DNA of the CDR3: TGTGCCAGTTCAATCGGGACAGGCTCTGGGGCCAACGTCCTGACTTTC. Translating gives CASSIGTGSGANVLTF.